There are many counts of the clone carrying this T cell receptor beta chain. Its specificity is not known. Samples came from axillary lymph nodes draining the breast cancer. The germline V gene has CDR1 SGHDN and CDR2 FVKESK. This CDR3 comprises 11 residues. Trimming shortened V by 1 base and J by 10 bases, and 5 bases separated the two germline ends. A single record per CDR3 protein comes from TCRdb applying MiXCR to the multiplex PCR reads. The top ten clones hold approximately 5.2% of a sample with fewer than 140,000 distinct CDR3 sequences, more than 30% of them seen once. These data come from a study of breast tumors, draining lymph nodes, adjacent tissues. Points from the study as a whole: Data fit most tumor T cells coming from lymph node, expanding in tumor. Luminal-like breast cancer showed significantly greater tumor-nontumor repertoire similarity than basal-like breast cancer did. That most tumor T cells come from lymph nodes remained unproven. Compared with lymph nodes, tumors were less diverse; compared with nontumor tissue, more.

The V gene is TRBV14, the J gene TRBJ2-1; D unresolved. Material for sequencing was axillary lymph node tissue. The TCR originated in a female donor with breast cancer. Some clones in this sample may be carry-over from other donors' samples. CDR3 region: CASSQGTEQFF. CDR3 DNA: TGTGCCAGCAGCCAAGGGACGGAGCAGTTCTTC.